These 27 T cell receptor beta chains originate from one sample sequenced in a study of T cell responses to AZD1222 COVID-19 vaccine (dated by TCRdb to the early 2020s). The time point label, read with the paper, signifies: baseline before first vaccination. Library preparation used the immunoSEQ multiplex PCR assay. Sourced from immuneACCESS, this table was stored by TCRdb with only in-frame sequences that have V and J called. A share of the clones is absent; for the studies checked, an unresolved V gene accounts for under half, and the remainder has no known explanation. The sample records some 120,000 clones, about 89% of which are singletons. Of the sample, roughly 4.5% is held by the ten largest clones. Sequenced material: peripheral blood, taken on day 0 of AZD1222 vaccination. The source of these receptors is an adult in good health.

The chain couples TRBV5-1 to TRBJ2-5; D ambiguous. Germline V CDR1 and CDR2: SGHRS, YFSETQ. Trimming stripped 4 bases from V and 1 base from J, with 8 bases between. The CDR3 length is 13 residues. As DNA, the CDR3 is TGCGCCAGCAGCCCTTTAGCCCAAGAGACCCAGTACTTC. Protein: CASSPLAQETQYF.

The chain is built from TRBV7-3 and TRBJ2-5, with D possibly TRBD1 on 7 matching bases. The germline V and J ends were trimmed by 2 bases and 5 bases, with 12 bases remaining between them. Germline V gene sequence: CDR1 SGHTA, CDR2 FQGTGA. This CDR3 has 14 amino acids. The CDR3, as DNA: TGTGCCAGCAGCTTAGGAGGGGGCCTTGAGACCCAGTACTTC. Its translation: CASSLGGGLETQYF. The full variable domain, its missing parts supplied by reference TRBV7-3 and TRBJ2-5, is GAGVSQTPSNKVTEKGKYVELRCDPISGHTALYWYRQSLGQGPEFLIYFQGTGAADDSGLPNDRFFAVRPEGSVSTLKIQRTERGDSAVYLCASSLGGGLETQYFGPGTRLLVL.

The chain uses TRBV9 and TRBJ1-6, with D tentatively TRBD1 (5 bases). Germline loops: CDR1 SGDLS, CDR2 YYNGEE. This CDR3 is built from 14 residues. V gave up 2 bases and J gave up 4 bases, with 7 bases separating them. This CDR3 reads CASSVDSYNSPLHF. The CDR3, as DNA: TGTGCCAGCAGCGTCGACAGTTATAATTCACCCCTCCACTTT. The full variable domain, rest sourced from reference TRBV9 and TRBJ1-6, is DSGVTQTPKHLITATGQRVTLRCSPRSGDLSVYWYQQSLDQGLQFLIQYYNGEERAKGNILERFSAQQFPDLHSELNLSSLELGDSALYFCASSVDSYNSPLHFGNGTRLTVT.

The rearrangement joins TRBV27 to TRBJ1-6; 7 bases map to TRBD1. The CDR3 sequence is 16 residues long. The junction had 11 bases not matched to a gene; V was cut back by 4 bases and J by 8 bases. The germline gives CDR1 MNHEY, CDR2 SMNVEV (reference sequence). The CDR3, as DNA: TGTGCCAGCAGTTCGGATCGGGACAGCTACTATTCACCCCTCCACTTT. Amino acid sequence: CASSSDRDSYYSPLHF.

This rearrangement joins TRBV30 to TRBJ1-1; D gene ambiguous. Trimming removed 6 bases from V and 4 bases from J, with 9 bases in between. The CDR3 consists of 11 residues. CDR1 and CDR2 from the germline V gene are GTSNPN and SVGIG (reference sequence). The CDR3 DNA follows: TGTGCCTGTTCGGGATTCACTGAAGCTTTCTTT. This sequence encodes CACSGFTEAFF.

This clone was seen only once. The chain is built from TRBV7-2 and TRBJ2-3; 15 positions agree with TRBD2. The CDR3 is 17 residues long. Germline loops: CDR1 SGHTA, CDR2 FQGNSA. The J segment lost 6 bases and the V segment lost 2 bases, leaving 6 bases of the junction unmatched. For the CDR3, the DNA is TGTGCCAGCAGCTTACATGGGACTAGCGGGGGGCAGGATACGCAGTATTTT. Amino acids: CASSLHGTSGGQDTQYF.

The chain links TRBV7-2 to TRBJ2-7, with a weak D call TRBD1 (6 bases). The CDR3 sequence is 13 residues long. V lost 6 bases and J 4 bases, leaving 13 bases between the germline ends. Per the germline V gene, CDR1 is SGHTA and CDR2 is FQGNSA. DNA of the CDR3: TGTGCCAGCAGATACGGACAGAGTTACGAGCAGTACTTC. Amino acids: CASRYGQSYEQYF.

The chain links TRBV19 to TRBJ1-1, with no clear D. This CDR3 has 14 amino acids. Germline lookup yields CDR1 LNHDA and CDR2 SQIVND (reference sequence). Deletions cut 3 bases from V and 7 bases from J, with 15 bases between. CDR3 coding DNA: TGTGCCAGTAGTATTGCCCCAGGTGTAGGTGAAGCTTTCTTT. Its translation: CASSIAPGVGEAFF.

The rearrangement joins TRBV7-2 to TRBJ2-5, with 8 positions matching TRBD1. CDR1 and CDR2 (germline): SGHTA, FQGNSA. The ends lost 5 bases at V and 2 bases at J; junction bases unmatched: 7. CDR3 size: 15 residues. The CDR3 region is CASSGLRTGQETQYF. CDR3 DNA sequence: TGTGCCAGCAGCGGCCTCCGGACAGGGCAAGAGACCCAGTACTTC.

The CDR3 protein is CASSQTHGSGYEQYF. For the CDR3, the DNA is TGCGCCAGCAGCCAGACGCACGGATCTGGGTACGAGCAGTACTTC. The J gene is TRBJ2-7, the V gene TRBV4-3; no definite D call. The CDR3 covers 15 residues. Germline CDR1 and CDR2: LGHNA and YSLEER. The V gene lost 3 bases and the J gene lost 4 bases, with 16 bases spanning the gap.

The V and J genes are TRBV7-2 and TRBJ1-2; D is possibly TRBD1 (6 bases). Trimming pared 1 base from V and 8 bases from J, leaving 11 bases between. The CDR3 sequence is 13 residues long. Germline CDR1 is SGHTA and CDR2 is FQGNSA. CDR3 amino acids: CASSLGTDGGYTF. The DNA for the CDR3 is TGTGCCAGCAGCTTAGGGACAGATGGGGGCTACACCTTC.

The chain employs TRBV9 and TRBJ2-2; the match to TRBD1 covers 8 bases. This CDR3 is built from 15 residues. The V gene's germline CDR1 is SGDLS and CDR2 YYNGEE. Trimming took 0 bases from V and 7 from J; bases not matched to a gene: 5. Here the CDR3 reads CASSVVSGGNGELFF. The CDR3 DNA sequence: TGTGCCAGCAGCGTAGTGTCAGGGGGCAACGGGGAGCTGTTTTTT. Combining the CDR3 with reference TRBV9 and TRBJ2-2 gives the whole variable domain DSGVTQTPKHLITATGQRVTLRCSPRSGDLSVYWYQQSLDQGLQFLIQYYNGEERAKGNILERFSAQQFPDLHSELNLSSLELGDSALYFCASSVVSGGNGELFFGEGSRLTVL.

CDR3 residues: CAISVAPTGTPLSYEQYF. In nucleotides, the CDR3 is TGTGCCATCAGTGTTGCCCCGACCGGGACCCCGCTCTCCTACGAGCAGTACTTC. The gene calls are TRBV10-3 and TRBJ2-7; D is possibly TRBD1 or TRBD2 (5 bases each). The CDR3 totals 18 residues. CDR1 and CDR2 (germline): ENHRY, SYGVKD. V lost 4 bases and J 0 bases, leaving 22 bases between the germline ends.

CDR3 nucleotides: TGTGCCAGCAGCCAAGCGGGGAGAACGGGGGTGCAAGAGACCCAGTACTTC. This sequence encodes CASSQAGRTGVQETQYF. The rearrangement links TRBV4-2 to TRBJ2-5; a weak D match, TRBD2 (6 bases). CDR1 and CDR2 (germline): LGHNA, YNFKEQ. Between the trimmed V and J ends, which lost 1 base and 2 bases, there was a span of 17 bases. This CDR3 has 17 amino acids.

V gene TRBV11-3 combines with J gene TRBJ1-3; 8 bases align to TRBD1. This CDR3 contains 14 residues. Germline V gene data show CDR1 as SGHNT and CDR2 as YENEEA. V lost 6 bases to trimming and J lost 3 bases; unmatched junction nucleotides: 4. The CDR3 region is CASSRGQGGNTIYF. DNA for the CDR3: TGTGCCAGCAGTCGCGGACAGGGTGGAAACACCATATATTTT.

This chain connects TRBV29-1 to TRBJ1-1; D is possibly TRBD1 (5 bases). CDR1 is SQVTM, CDR2 ANQGSEA, per germline. V lost 4 bases and J lost 9, with 9 bases in between. The CDR3 extends over 10 amino acids. CDR3 sequence (DNA): TGCAGCGTTGGGGAGGGGAAAGCTTTCTTT. As protein: CSVGEGKAFF.

In this sample, this clone turned up once. The CDR3 DNA follows: TGTGCCAGCAGCTGGGGACAGGGCGTAGAACTGTTTTTT. Translated: CASSWGQGVELFF. This sequence joins TRBV7-3 and TRBJ1-4; 9 bases align to TRBD1. The ends lost 4 bases at V and 12 bases at J; junction bases unmatched: 6. The CDR3 extends over 13 amino acids. The germline V gene has CDR1 SGHTA and CDR2 FQGTGA.

The chain combines TRBV24-1 with TRBJ2-3, with 7 bases lining up with TRBD2. The CDR3 has 14 residues. The V segment lost 4 bases and the J segment 9 bases; nucleotides outside the gene matches: 9. Germline V lookup: CDR1 KGHDR, CDR2 SFDVKD. CDR3 coding DNA: TGTGCCACCAGTGACCCACCGGGGGGTTGGACGCAGTATTTT. Translation gives CATSDPPGGWTQYF.

The chain employs TRBV6-1 and TRBJ1-6, with TRBD1 matching over 9 bases. The CDR3 has 15 residues. Germline loops: CDR1 MNHNS, CDR2 SASEGT. The V gene end was trimmed by 2 bases and the J gene end by 5 bases; junction bases not matched to a gene: 1. DNA of the CDR3: TGTGCCAGCAGTGAACGGACAGGGGATAATTCACCCCTCCACTTT. Amino acids: CASSERTGDNSPLHF.

This chain connects TRBV18 to TRBJ2-1; D is possibly TRBD1 or TRBD2 (5 bases each). Trimming cost V 3 bases and J 8 bases, with 14 bases left between them. The CDR3 spans 14 residues. Germline V lookup: CDR1 KGHSH, CDR2 LQKENI. CDR3 loop: CASSPQARGDEQFF. The CDR3 bases are TGTGCCAGCTCACCGCAGGCCCGGGGCGATGAGCAGTTCTTC. Together with reference TRBV18 and TRBJ2-1, the CDR3 gives the full variable domain: NAGVMQNPRHLVRRRGQEARLRCSPMKGHSHVYWYRQLPEEGLKFMVYLQKENIIDESGMPKERFSAEFPKEGPSILRIQQVVRGDSAAYFCASSPQARGDEQFFGPGTRLTVL.

Here the CDR3 DNA reads TGCGCCAGCAGTTGGCGACTAGCGGGGCAAGAGACCCAGTACTTC. This encodes CASSWRLAGQETQYF. The rearrangement links TRBV5-1 to TRBJ2-5, with 11 bases matching TRBD2. Germline V gene data show CDR1 as SGHRS and CDR2 as YFSETQ. The CDR3 covers 15 residues. After removal of 5 bases from V and 2 bases from J, the junction contained 5 bases not matched to a gene.

The genes are TRBV5-8 and TRBJ1-2, with 7 bases fitting TRBD1. V lost 2 bases, J lost 4 bases, and 8 bases stayed unmatched. The CDR3 has 15 amino acids. The V gene's germline CDR1 is SGHTS and CDR2 YDEGEE. The CDR3 sequence: CASSLGGSFGYGYTF. The CDR3 DNA is TGTGCCAGCAGCTTAGGGGGCTCCTTTGGCTATGGCTACACCTTC.

This clone is a singleton in its sample. The chain's CDR3 is CASSPSVGDRLAKNIQYF. In nucleotides, the CDR3 is TGTGCCAGCAGTCCCTCCGTCGGGGACCGCTTAGCCAAAAACATTCAGTACTTC. This rearrangement joins TRBV7-9 to TRBJ2-4; D is tentatively TRBD1 or TRBD2 (5 bases each). V lost 6 bases to trimming and J lost 0 bases, with 21 bases between them. The length of the CDR3 is 18 residues. The germline CDR1 and CDR2 sequences are SEHNR and FQNEAQ (reference sequence).

The chain links TRBV19 to TRBJ2-7, with a tentative D call TRBD1 (6 bases). CDR3 length: 14 amino acids. Germline V gene lookup returns CDR1 LNHDA and CDR2 SQIVND (reference sequence). Trimming took off 5 bases at V and 6 bases at J, with 17 bases between the two ends. In nucleotides, the CDR3 is TGTGCCAGTAGTCCGATACAGGGTTTGGGCGAGCAGTACTTC. It encodes CASSPIQGLGEQYF.

This chain uses TRBV27 with TRBJ2-2; possibly TRBD1 for D (5 bases). The CDR3 is 12 amino acids. Looked up from germline, CDR1 is MNHEY and CDR2 is SMNVEV (reference sequence). Trimming shortened V by 6 bases and J by 5 bases, and 7 bases separated the two germline ends. Here the CDR3 reads CASRGPTGELFF. CDR3 in DNA: TGTGCCAGCAGGGGGCCTACCGGGGAGCTGTTTTTT.

The chain has TRBV29-1 and TRBJ2-3; D uncertain. The CDR3 consists of 12 residues. Germline values: CDR1 SQVTM, CDR2 ANQGSEA. Trimming took off 4 bases at V and 1 base at J, with 6 bases between the two ends. CDR3 sequence: CSVVRGTDTQYF. The CDR3 bases are TGCAGCGTTGTCCGGGGCACAGATACGCAGTATTTT.

The rearrangement uses TRBV11-2 and TRBJ2-5; perhaps D is TRBD1 or TRBD2 (6 bases each). The V gene lost 4 bases and the J gene lost 2 bases, with 17 bases spanning the gap. The V gene's germline CDR1 is SGHAT and CDR2 FQNNGV. This CDR3 region has 16 residues. DNA of the CDR3: TGTGCCAGCAGCTCGCCCGGGGGCGAGATACAAGAGACCCAGTACTTC. The encoded protein is CASSSPGGEIQETQYF. The variable domain in full, completed from reference TRBV11-2 and TRBJ2-5, reads EAGVAQSPRYKIIEKRQSVAFWCNPISGHATLYWYQQILGQGPKLLIQFQNNGVVDDSQLPKDRFSAERLKGVDSTLKIQPAKLEDSAVYLCASSSPGGEIQETQYFGPGTRLLVL.